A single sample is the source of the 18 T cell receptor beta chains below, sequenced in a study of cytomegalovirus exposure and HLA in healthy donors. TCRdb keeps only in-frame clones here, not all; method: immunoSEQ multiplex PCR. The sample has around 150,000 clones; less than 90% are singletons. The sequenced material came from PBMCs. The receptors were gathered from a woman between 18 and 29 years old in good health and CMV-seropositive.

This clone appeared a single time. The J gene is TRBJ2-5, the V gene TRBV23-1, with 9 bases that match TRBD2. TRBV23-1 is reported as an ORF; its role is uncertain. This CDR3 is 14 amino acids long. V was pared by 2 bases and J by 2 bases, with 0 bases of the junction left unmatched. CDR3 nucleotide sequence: TGCGCCAGCAGTCAAACTAGCGGGCAAGAGACCCAGTACTTC. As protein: CASSQTSGQETQYF.

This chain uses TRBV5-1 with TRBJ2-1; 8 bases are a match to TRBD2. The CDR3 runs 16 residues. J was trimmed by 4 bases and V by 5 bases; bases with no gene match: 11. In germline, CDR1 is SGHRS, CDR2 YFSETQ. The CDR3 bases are TGCGCCAGCAGTTCTCCCGGGACTAGGCTGTACAATGAGCAGTTCTTC. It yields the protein CASSSPGTRLYNEQFF.

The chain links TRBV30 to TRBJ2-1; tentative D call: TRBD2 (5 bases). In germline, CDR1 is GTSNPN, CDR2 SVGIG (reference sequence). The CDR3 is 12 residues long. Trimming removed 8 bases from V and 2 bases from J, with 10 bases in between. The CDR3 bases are TGTGCCGAGGGTCATGCCTACAATGAGCAGTTCTTC. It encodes CAEGHAYNEQFF.

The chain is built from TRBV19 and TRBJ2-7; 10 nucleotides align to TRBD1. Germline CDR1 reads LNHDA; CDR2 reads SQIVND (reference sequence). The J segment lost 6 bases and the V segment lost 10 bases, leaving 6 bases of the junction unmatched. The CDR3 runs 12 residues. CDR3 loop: CATGTGVGEQYF. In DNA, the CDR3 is TGTGCCACCGGGACAGGGGTGGGCGAGCAGTACTTC.

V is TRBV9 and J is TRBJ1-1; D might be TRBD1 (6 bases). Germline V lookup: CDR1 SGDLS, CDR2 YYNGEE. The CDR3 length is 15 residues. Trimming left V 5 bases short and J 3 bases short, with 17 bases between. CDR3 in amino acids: CASSVTRDTYTEAFF. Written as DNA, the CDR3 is TGTGCCAGCAGTGTAACACGGGACACATACACTGAAGCTTTCTTT. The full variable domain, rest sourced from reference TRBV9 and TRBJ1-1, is DSGVTQTPKHLITATGQRVTLRCSPRSGDLSVYWYQQSLDQGLQFLIQYYNGEERAKGNILERFSAQQFPDLHSELNLSSLELGDSALYFCASSVTRDTYTEAFFGQGTRLTVV.

CDR3 sequence (DNA): TGCGCCAGCAGCCAAGGGGCCGGGGTGTTCGGCAATCAGCCCCAGCATTTT. This sequence encodes CASSQGAGVFGNQPQHF. The chain couples TRBV4-3 to TRBJ1-5; D uncertain. The CDR3 runs 17 residues. Germline CDR1 reads LGHNA; CDR2 reads YSLEER. Trimming removed 1 base from V and 2 bases from J, with 15 bases in between.

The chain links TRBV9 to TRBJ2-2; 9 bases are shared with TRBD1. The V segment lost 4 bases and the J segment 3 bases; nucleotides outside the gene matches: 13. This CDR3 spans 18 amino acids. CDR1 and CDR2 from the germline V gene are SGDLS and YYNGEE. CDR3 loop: CASSIRTGAPADTGELFF. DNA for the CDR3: TGTGCCAGCAGCATTCGGACAGGGGCCCCGGCAGACACCGGGGAGCTGTTTTTT.

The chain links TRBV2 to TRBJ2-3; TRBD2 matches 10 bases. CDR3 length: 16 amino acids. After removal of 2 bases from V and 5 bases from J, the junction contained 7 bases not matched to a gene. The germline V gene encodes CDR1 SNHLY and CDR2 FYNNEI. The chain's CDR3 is CASSELWVAGGDTQYF. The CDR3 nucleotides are TGTGCCAGCAGTGAACTATGGGTAGCGGGGGGAGATACGCAGTATTTT.

The CDR3 bases are TGTGCCAGCAGCTTAGGGCAGCGGGAGGTCACAGATACGCAGTATTTT. Its protein is CASSLGQREVTDTQYF. The V call is TRBV11-3, the J call TRBJ2-3, with 9 bases fitting TRBD2. The CDR3 totals 16 residues. Trimming cost V 1 base and J 2 bases; bases outside gene matches: 4. CDR1 SGHNT and CDR2 YENEEA come from the germline V gene. Combining the CDR3 with reference TRBV11-3 and TRBJ2-3 gives the whole variable domain EAGVVQSPRYKIIEKKQPVAFWCNPISGHNTLYWYLQNLGQGPELLIRYENEEAVDDSQLPKDRFSAERLKGVDSTLKIQPAELGDSAVYLCASSLGQREVTDTQYFGPGTRLTVL.

The CDR3 DNA sequence: TGCGCCAGCAGCCAATTACTAGCGGGAGGAACCACAGATACGCAGTATTTT. The encoded protein is CASSQLLAGGTTDTQYF. V and J are TRBV4-1 and TRBJ2-3, with TRBD2 matching over 12 bases. This CDR3 comprises 17 residues. The trim removed 2 bases at V and 2 bases at J, leaving 5 bases unmatched. Germline CDR1 is MGHRA and CDR2 is YSYEKL.

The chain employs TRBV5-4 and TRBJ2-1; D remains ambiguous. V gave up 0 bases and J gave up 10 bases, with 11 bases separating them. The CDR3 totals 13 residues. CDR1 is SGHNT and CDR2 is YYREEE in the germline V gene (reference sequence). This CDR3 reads CASSLDPRREQFF. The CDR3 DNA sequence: TGTGCCAGCAGCTTGGATCCCAGGCGCGAGCAGTTCTTC.

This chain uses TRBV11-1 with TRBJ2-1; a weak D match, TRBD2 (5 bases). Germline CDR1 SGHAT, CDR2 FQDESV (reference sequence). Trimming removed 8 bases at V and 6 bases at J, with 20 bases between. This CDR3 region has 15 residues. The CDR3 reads CASRGQDSSFNEQFF. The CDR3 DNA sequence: TGTGCCAGCCGGGGTCAGGACTCGTCTTTCAATGAGCAGTTCTTC. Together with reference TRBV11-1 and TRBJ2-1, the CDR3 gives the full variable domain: EAEVAQSPRYKITEKSQAVAFWCDPISGHATLYWYRQILGQGPELLVQFQDESVVDDSQLPKDRFSAERLKGVDSTLKIQPAELGDSAMYLCASRGQDSSFNEQFFGPGTRLTVL.

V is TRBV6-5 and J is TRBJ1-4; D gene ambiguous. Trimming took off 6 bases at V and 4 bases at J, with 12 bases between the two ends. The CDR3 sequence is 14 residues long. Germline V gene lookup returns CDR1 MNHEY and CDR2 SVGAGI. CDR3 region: CASRGAGFNEKLFF. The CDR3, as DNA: TGTGCCAGCAGGGGCGCCGGATTTAATGAAAAACTGTTTTTT.

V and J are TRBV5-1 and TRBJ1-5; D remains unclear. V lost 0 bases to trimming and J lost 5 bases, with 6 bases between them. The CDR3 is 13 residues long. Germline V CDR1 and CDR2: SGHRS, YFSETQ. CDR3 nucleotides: TGCGCCAGCAGCTTGGGAGACTATCAGCCCCAGCATTTT. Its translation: CASSLGDYQPQHF.

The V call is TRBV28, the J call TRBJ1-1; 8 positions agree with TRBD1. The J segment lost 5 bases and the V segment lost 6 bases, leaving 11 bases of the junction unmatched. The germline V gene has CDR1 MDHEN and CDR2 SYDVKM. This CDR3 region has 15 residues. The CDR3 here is CASRLPGQVGTEAFF. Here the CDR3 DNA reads TGTGCCAGCAGACTCCCGGGACAGGTGGGGACTGAAGCTTTCTTT.

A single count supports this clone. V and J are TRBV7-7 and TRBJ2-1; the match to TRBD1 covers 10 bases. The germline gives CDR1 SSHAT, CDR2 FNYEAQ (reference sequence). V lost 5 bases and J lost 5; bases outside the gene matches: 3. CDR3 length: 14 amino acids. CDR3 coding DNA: TGTGCCAGCAGCCCGGGACAGGGGAACAATGAGCAGTTCTTC. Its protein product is CASSPGQGNNEQFF.

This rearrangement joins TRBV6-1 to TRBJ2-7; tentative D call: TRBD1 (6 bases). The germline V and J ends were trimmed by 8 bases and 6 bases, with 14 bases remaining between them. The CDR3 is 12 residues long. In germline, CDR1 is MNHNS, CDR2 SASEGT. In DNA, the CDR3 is TGTGCCAGCGGCTTACAGGGAGCCGAGCAGTACTTC. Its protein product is CASGLQGAEQYF.

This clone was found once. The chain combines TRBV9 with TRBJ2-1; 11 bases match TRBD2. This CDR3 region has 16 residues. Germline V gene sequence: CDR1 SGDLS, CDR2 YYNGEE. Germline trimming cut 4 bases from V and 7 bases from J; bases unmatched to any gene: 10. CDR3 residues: CASSPRQASGRNEQFF. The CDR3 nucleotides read TGTGCCAGCAGCCCTCGTCAGGCTAGCGGGAGGAATGAGCAGTTCTTC.